This T cell receptor beta chain was identified during a study of blood T cell repertoires in COVID-19. For the study at large: The analysed material was cDNA or gDNA that came from T cells, B-cell-depleted T cells, or PBMCs.

V gave up 2 bases and J gave up 5 bases; unmatched junction bases: 6. The CDR3 length is 15 residues. Germline CDR1 and CDR2: LNHDA and SQIVND (reference sequence). As originally analysed: Nucleated cell counts were estimated from reference gene primer amplification. The protocol was immunoSEQ multiplex PCR, while the TCRdb copy is restricted to in-frame clones and leaves out a portion. The V and J calls and clone size were taken over from that table, and D and trimming were inferred from the DNA. The table lists 140,000 or so clones, around 81% of them singletons. This chain links TRBV19 with TRBJ2-1; 7 nucleotides agree with TRBD2. Source material: peripheral blood. The source of this sequence is a human donor in a cohort sampled during active COVID-19. CDR3 amino acids: CASSIFAGANNEQFF. The CDR3 bases are TGTGCCAGTAGTATATTTGCGGGAGCTAACAATGAGCAGTTCTTC.